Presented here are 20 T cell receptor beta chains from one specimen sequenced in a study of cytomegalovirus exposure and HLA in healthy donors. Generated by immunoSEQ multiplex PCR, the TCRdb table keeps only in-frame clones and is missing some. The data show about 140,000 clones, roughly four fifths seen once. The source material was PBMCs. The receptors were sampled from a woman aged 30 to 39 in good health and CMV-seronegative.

The CDR3 DNA reads as TGCGCCAGCAGCTTGGGCACAGGGATTGACACTGAAGCTTTCTTT. Translating it yields CASSLGTGIDTEAFF. V usage is TRBV5-1 and J usage is TRBJ1-1; maybe TRBD1 (6 bases). This CDR3 region has 15 residues. V was clipped by 0 bases and J by 3 bases, with 12 bases between them. The germline gives CDR1 SGHRS, CDR2 YFSETQ.

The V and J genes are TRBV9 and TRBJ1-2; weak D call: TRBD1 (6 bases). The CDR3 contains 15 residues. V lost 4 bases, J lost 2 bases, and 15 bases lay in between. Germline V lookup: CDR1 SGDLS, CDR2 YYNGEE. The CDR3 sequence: CASSRGRERNYGYTF. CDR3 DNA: TGTGCCAGCAGCAGGGGGAGGGAAAGGAACTATGGCTACACCTTC.

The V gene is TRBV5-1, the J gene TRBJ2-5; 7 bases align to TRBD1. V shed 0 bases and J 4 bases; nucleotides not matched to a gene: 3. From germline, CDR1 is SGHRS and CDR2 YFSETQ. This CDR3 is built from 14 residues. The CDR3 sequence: CASSLATGVETQYF. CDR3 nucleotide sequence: TGCGCCAGCAGCTTGGCCACAGGGGTAGAGACCCAGTACTTC.

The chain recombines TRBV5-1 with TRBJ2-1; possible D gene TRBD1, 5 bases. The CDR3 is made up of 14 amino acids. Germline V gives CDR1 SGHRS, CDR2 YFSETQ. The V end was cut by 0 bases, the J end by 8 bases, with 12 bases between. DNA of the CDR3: TGCGCCAGCAGCTTGGTGCAGGGTCTCGATGAGCAGTTCTTC. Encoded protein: CASSLVQGLDEQFF.

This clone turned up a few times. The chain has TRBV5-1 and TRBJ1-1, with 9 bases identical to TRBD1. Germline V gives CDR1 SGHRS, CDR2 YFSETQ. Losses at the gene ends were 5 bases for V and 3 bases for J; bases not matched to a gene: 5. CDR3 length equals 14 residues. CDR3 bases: TGCGCCAGCAGAGGGACAGGGAGGGACACTGAAGCTTTCTTT. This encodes CASRGTGRDTEAFF.

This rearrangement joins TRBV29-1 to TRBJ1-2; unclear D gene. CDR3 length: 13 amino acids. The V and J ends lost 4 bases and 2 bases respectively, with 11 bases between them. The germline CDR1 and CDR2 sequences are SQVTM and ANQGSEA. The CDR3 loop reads CSVGSAANYGYTF. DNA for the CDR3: TGCAGCGTTGGATCGGCAGCGAACTATGGCTACACCTTC.

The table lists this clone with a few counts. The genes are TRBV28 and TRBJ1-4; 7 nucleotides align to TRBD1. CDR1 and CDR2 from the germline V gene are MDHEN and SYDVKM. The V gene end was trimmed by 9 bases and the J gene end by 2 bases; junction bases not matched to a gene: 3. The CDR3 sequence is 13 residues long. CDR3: CASSTGTNEKLFF. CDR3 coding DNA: TGTGCCAGTTCGACAGGGACTAATGAAAAACTGTTTTTT.

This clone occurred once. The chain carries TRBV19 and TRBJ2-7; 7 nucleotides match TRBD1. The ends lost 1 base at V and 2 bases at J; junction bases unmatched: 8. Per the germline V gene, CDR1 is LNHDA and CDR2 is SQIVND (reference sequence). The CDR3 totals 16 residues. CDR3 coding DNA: TGTGCCAGTAGTATAGGGGGCGCAGGGGGTACCTACGAGCAGTACTTC. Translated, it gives CASSIGGAGGTYEQYF. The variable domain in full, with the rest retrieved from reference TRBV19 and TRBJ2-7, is DGGITQSPKYLFRKEGQNVTLSCEQNLNHDAMYWYRQDPGQGLRLIYYSQIVNDFQKGDIAEGYSVSREKKESFPLTVTSAQKNPTAFYLCASSIGGAGGTYEQYFGPGTRLTVT.

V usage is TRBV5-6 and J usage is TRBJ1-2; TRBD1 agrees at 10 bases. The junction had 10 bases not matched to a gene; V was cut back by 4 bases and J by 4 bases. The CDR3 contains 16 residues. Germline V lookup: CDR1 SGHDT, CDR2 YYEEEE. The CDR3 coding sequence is TGTGCCAGCAGCGACTCACGACAGGGGGCAGGCTATGGCTACACCTTC. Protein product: CASSDSRQGAGYGYTF.

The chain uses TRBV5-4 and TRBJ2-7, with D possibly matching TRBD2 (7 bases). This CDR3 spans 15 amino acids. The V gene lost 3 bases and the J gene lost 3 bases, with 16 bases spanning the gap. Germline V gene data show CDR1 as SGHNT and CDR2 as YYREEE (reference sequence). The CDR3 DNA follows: TGTGCCAGCAGCTCCCATACGGGGGGCGGCTACGAGCAGTACTTC. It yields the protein CASSSHTGGGYEQYF.

CDR3 nucleotide sequence: TGTGCCAGCAGCTTAGGGTGGCGGACAGGGCCTTTCAATGAGCAGTTCTTC. It translates to CASSLGWRTGPFNEQFF. The chain uses TRBV7-6 and TRBJ2-1; 8 nucleotides match TRBD1. Trimming took 1 base from V and 6 from J; bases not matched to a gene: 11. This CDR3 is built from 17 residues. Looked up from germline, CDR1 is SGHVS and CDR2 is FNYEAQ.

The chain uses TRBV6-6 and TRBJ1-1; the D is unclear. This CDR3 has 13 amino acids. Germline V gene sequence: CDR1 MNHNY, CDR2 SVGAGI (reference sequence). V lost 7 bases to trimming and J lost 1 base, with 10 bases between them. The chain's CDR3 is CASTRGGNTEAFF. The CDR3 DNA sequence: TGTGCCAGCACCCGGGGAGGGAACACTGAAGCTTTCTTT.

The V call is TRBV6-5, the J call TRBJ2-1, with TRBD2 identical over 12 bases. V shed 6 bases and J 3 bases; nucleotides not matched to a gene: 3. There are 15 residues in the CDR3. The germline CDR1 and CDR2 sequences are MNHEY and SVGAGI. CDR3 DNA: TGTGCCAGCAGAGGACTAGCGGGGAGCTACAATGAGCAGTTCTTC. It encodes CASRGLAGSYNEQFF.

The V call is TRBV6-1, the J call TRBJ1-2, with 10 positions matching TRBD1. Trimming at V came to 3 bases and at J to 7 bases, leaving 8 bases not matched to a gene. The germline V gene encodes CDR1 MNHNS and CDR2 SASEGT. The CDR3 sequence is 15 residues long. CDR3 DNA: TGTGCCAGCAGTGACCTGACAGGGGGCGCATCTGGCTACACCTTC. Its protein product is CASSDLTGGASGYTF.

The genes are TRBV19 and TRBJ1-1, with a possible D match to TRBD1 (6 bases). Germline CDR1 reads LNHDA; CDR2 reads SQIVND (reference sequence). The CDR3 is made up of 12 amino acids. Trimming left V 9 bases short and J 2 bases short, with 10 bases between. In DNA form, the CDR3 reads TGTGCCAGCGGACAGCCCAACACTGAAGCTTTCTTT. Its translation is CASGQPNTEAFF.

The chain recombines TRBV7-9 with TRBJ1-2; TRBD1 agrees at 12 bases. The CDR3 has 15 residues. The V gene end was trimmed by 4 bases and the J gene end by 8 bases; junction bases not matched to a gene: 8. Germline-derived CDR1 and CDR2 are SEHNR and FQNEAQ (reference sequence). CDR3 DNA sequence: TGTGCCAGCAGCTCAGGGACAGGGGGCAAATTAGGCTACACCTTC. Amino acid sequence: CASSSGTGGKLGYTF. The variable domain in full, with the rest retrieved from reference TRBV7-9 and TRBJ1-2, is DTGVSQNPRHKITKRGQNVTFRCDPISEHNRLYWYRQTLGQGPEFLTYFQNEAQLEKSRLLSDRFSAERPKGSFSTLEIQRTEQGDSAMYLCASSSGTGGKLGYTFGSGTRLTVV.

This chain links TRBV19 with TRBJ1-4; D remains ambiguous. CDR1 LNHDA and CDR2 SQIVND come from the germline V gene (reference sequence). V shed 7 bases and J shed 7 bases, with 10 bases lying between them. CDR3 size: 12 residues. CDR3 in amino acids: CASTQRGEKLFF. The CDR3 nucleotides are TGTGCCAGTACCCAGCGGGGTGAAAAACTGTTTTTT.

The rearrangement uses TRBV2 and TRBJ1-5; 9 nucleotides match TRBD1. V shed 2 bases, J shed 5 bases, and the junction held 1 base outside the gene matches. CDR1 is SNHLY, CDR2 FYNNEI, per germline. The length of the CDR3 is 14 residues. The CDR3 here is CASSERQGDQPQHF. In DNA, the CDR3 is TGTGCCAGCAGTGAACGACAGGGGGATCAGCCCCAGCATTTT.

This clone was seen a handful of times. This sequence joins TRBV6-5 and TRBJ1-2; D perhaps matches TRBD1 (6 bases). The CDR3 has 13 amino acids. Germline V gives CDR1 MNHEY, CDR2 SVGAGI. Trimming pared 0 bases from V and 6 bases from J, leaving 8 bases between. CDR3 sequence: CASSYSYRDGYTF. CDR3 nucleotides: TGTGCCAGCAGTTACTCATACAGGGATGGCTACACCTTC.

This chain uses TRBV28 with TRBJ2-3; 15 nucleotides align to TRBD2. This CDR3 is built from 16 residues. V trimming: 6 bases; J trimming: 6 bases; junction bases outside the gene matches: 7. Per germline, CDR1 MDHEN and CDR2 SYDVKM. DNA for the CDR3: TGTGCCAGCAGCCAGGGACTAGCGGGGGGAGAGGATACGCAGTATTTT. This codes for CASSQGLAGGEDTQYF.